The source of this TCR beta chain is a study of T cell repertoires in cytomegalovirus infection. About the study: Carrying CMV and the relevant HLA type showed in public TCR beta signatures.

The CDR3 totals 18 residues. Germline V gene lookup returns CDR1 SEHNR and CDR2 FQNEAQ (reference sequence). V shed 3 bases and J 2 bases; nucleotides not matched to a gene: 8. TCRdb processed the reads anew with MiXCR; each CDR3 protein has one entry. The sample gives about 310,000 distinct CDR3 sequences, 17% of which show up once; around 12% is in the top ten. Study-level results: Clonotype analysis showed dominance of the ex vivo response by HLA-C-restricted CMV-specific TCR beta clonotypes. Carriage of CMV together with the relevant HLA was identifiable through cumulative public TCR beta family frequency.

As regards this clonotype: Its antigen is undetermined.

V gene TRBV7-9 combines with J gene TRBJ2-3, with 13 bases aligning to TRBD2. This receptor was identified in a human donor in good health (CMV status not recorded). Some clones in this sample may be carry-over from other donors' samples. The sequencing sample was made of PBMCs. DNA of the CDR3: TGTGCCAGCAGCTTCAGGACTAGCGGGGGCCTAAACACAGATACGCAGTATTTT. Residues: CASSFRTSGGLNTDTQYF.